A single sample is the source of the 2 T cell receptor beta chains below, sequenced in a study of T-cell reconstitution after alpha-beta-depleted transplantation in children. Unique molecular identifiers were built into the TCRbeta library. One entry per CDR3 protein, called by TCRdb with MiXCR from the PCR reads. The repertoire consists of hundreds of thousands of distinct CDR3 sequences, with about 11% occurring once and the leading ten covering roughly 27%. The sequencing here drew on PBMCs, taken before TCRalphabeta/CD19-depleted stem cell transplant. The receptors stem from a child under two years old with acute myeloid leukemia, due to receive a stem cell transplant.

This clonotype was recorded at least ten times. The rearrangement uses TRBV5-5 and TRBJ1-2, with TRBD1 matching 7 bases. This CDR3 is 13 amino acids long. Germline assignment: CDR1 SGHKS and CDR2 YYEKEE (reference sequence). The ends lost 1 base at V and 8 bases at J; junction bases unmatched: 5. The CDR3: CASSLPGTEGYTF. The CDR3 DNA reads as TGTGCCAGCAGCTTGCCAGGGACAGAAGGCTACACCTTC.

V usage is TRBV3-1 and J usage is TRBJ2-3; D is possibly TRBD2 (5 bases). The CDR3 totals 15 residues. V was cut by 4 bases and J by 1 base, with 12 bases left in between. Germline V gene lookup returns CDR1 LGHDT and CDR2 YNNKEL (reference sequence). CDR3 nucleotide sequence: TGTGCCAGCAGCCCCCGGGTTAGCGGCACAGATACGCAGTATTTT. Its protein product is CASSPRVSGTDTQYF.